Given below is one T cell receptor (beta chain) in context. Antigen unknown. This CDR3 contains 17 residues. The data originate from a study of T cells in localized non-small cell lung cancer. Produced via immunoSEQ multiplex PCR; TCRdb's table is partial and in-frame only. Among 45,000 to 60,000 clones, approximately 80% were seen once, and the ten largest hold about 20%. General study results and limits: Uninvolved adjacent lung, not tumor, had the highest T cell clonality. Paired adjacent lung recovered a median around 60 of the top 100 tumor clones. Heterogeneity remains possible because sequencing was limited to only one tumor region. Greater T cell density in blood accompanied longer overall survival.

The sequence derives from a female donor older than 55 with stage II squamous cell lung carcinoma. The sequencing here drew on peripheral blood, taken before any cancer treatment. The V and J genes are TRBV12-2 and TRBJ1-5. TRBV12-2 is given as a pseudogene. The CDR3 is CASRPQLQGGRGQPQHF. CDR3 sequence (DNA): TGTGCAAGTCGCCCGCAACTACAGGGAGGCCGCGGTCAGCCCCAGCATTTT.